A selection of T cell receptor beta chains follows, all from one sample in a study of T-cell memory formation after mild COVID-19. TCRdb called the 5' RACE reads again in MiXCR, with one record for every CDR3 protein. The data hold fewer than 200,000 distinct CDR3 sequences, with about 20% observed a single time. The material sequenced was PBMCs or a T cell subset sorted from them (not recorded which). The source of these receptors is an adult woman who had mild COVID-19 (a few samples of this study predate the infection). Cell type and time point are not known. The CDR3 runs from the conserved cysteine through the conserved F or W. A D gene is named only where the DNA matches it firmly. Clone sizes are given selectively: once, few, many, or a class where the clone is expanded.

clone_size	v_call	j_call	d_call	cdr3_aa	cdr3_nt
.	TRBV5-1	TRBJ1-1	.	CASRPGRTEAFF	TGCGCCAGCAGACCTGGACGCACTGAAGCTTTCTTT
.	TRBV2	TRBJ1-2	TRBD1	CASSGQGAQGYTF	TGTGCCAGCAGCGGACAGGGGGCGCAAGGCTACACCTTC
few	TRBV29-1	TRBJ2-5	.	CSVVAETQYF	TGCAGCGTTGTTGCTGAGACCCAGTACTTC
.	TRBV7-2	TRBJ2-5	TRBD2	CASSSSQGLAWKTKYF	TGTGCCAGCAGCTCTTCCCAGGGACTAGCGTGGAAGACCAAGTACTTC
.	TRBV20-1	TRBJ1-6	.	CSVPDTALYNSPLHF	TGCAGTGTTCCGGACACCGCCCTTTATAATTCACCCCTCCACTTT
.	TRBV7-2	TRBJ2-7	TRBD1	CASSQSPGQVYYEQYF	TGTGCCAGCAGCCAAAGCCCGGGACAGGTATACTACGAGCAGTACTTC
.	TRBV2	TRBJ2-2	TRBD1	CASRWTGNTGELFF	TGTGCCAGCAGATGGACAGGGAACACCGGGGAGCTGTTTTTT
.	TRBV12-3/TRBV12-4	TRBJ2-5	.	CASSFIPPAMETQYF	TGTGCCAGCAGTTTCATCCCACCTGCCATGGAGACCCAGTACTTC
.	TRBV7-9	TRBJ1-1	.	CASSPGVAGGTEAFF	TGTGCCAGCAGCCCCGGGGTGGCAGGCGGCACTGAAGCTTTCTTT
.	TRBV15	TRBJ2-2	.	CATSREGYTGELFF	TGTGCCACCAGCAGAGAAGGGTACACCGGGGAGCTGTTTTTT
few	TRBV12-3/TRBV12-4	TRBJ1-5	TRBD1	CASSPPDRVGNQPQHF	TGTGCCAGCAGTCCTCCTGACAGGGTGGGCAATCAGCCCCAGCATTTT
.	TRBV20-1	TRBJ1-2	.	CSASPVGHRGYTF	TGCAGTGCTAGTCCCGTGGGACACCGTGGCTACACCTTC
.	TRBV13	TRBJ2-1	TRBD2	CASSSGWGGSIDNEQFF	TGTGCCAGCAGCTCCGGCTGGGGCGGGAGTATAGACAATGAGCAGTTCTTC
.	TRBV27	TRBJ2-7	.	CASSYGGMYEQYF	TGTGCCAGCAGTTACGGTGGAATGTACGAGCAGTACTTC
few	TRBV4-3	TRBJ1-1	.	CASSQDAFGAGVTEAFF	TGCGCCAGCAGCCAAGATGCTTTCGGGGCAGGGGTCACTGAAGCTTTCTTT
few	TRBV6-5	TRBJ1-5	.	CASGYSNQPQHF	TGTGCCAGCGGGTATAGCAATCAGCCCCAGCATTTT
few	TRBV6-6	TRBJ2-7	.	CASSETEHYEQYF	TGTGCCAGCAGTGAAACCGAACACTACGAGCAGTACTTC
.	TRBV4-3	TRBJ2-7	.	CASSQASVGIGADYEQYF	TGCGCCAGCAGCCAAGCGTCGGTCGGAATAGGGGCCGACTACGAGCAGTACTTC
few	TRBV5-6	TRBJ2-5	.	CASSLVGSVETQYF	TGTGCCAGCAGCTTGGTGGGGTCGGTGGAGACCCAGTACTTC
few	TRBV9	TRBJ2-3	TRBD2	CASSVGGAGGTDTQYF	TGTGCCAGCAGCGTAGGTGGAGCGGGGGGGACAGATACGCAGTATTTT
.	TRBV5-1	TRBJ1-5	.	CASSLGTANQPQHF	TGCGCCAGCAGCTTGGGAACGGCGAATCAGCCCCAGCATTTT
few	TRBV3-1	TRBJ2-5	.	CASSQVTPRQGGGETQYF	TGTGCCAGCAGCCAAGTAACTCCCCGGCAGGGGGGAGGAGAGACCCAGTACTTC
.	TRBV20-1	TRBJ2-1	TRBD2	CSARPGLAGGSAYNEQFF	TGCAGTGCTCGACCGGGACTAGCGGGAGGGTCCGCCTACAATGAGCAGTTCTTC
.	TRBV11-1	TRBJ2-7	.	CASSPDHSYEQYF	TGTGCCAGCAGCCCGGACCACTCCTACGAGCAGTACTTC
.	TRBV7-9	TRBJ2-5	TRBD2	CASSLRTSGTKETQYF	TGTGCCAGCAGCCTCCGGACTAGCGGGACCAAAGAGACCCAGTACTTC
few	TRBV5-1	TRBJ2-7	.	CASSRTGQDYEQYF	TGCGCCAGCAGCCGGACGGGACAAGACTACGAGCAGTACTTC
.	TRBV30	TRBJ2-2	.	CAWATDNTGELFF	TGTGCCTGGGCCACAGATAACACCGGGGAGCTGTTTTTT